These T cell receptor beta chains were read from a single sample in a study of blood T cell repertoires in COVID-19. Libraries were prepared by immunoSEQ multiplex PCR; TCRdb keeps only in-frame clonotypes and omits some of them. The data hold about 110,000 clones, with about 84% observed a single time. Material: peripheral blood. The source is a man between 45 and 60 years old with acute or convalescent COVID-19. CDR3s include the opening cysteine and the closing phenylalanine or tryptophan. Each record gives: V gene, J gene, D gene, clone size, CDR3 protein, CDR3 DNA. The D gene is left open where the match is weak. Expanded clones are given a class, and other clones once, few, many or no size at all.

v_gene: TRBV7-3; j_gene: TRBJ2-7; d_gene: TRBD2; abundance: NA; CDR3aa: CASSPAGGGMYF; CDR3nt: TGTGCCAGCAGCCCCGCCGGGGGGGGTATGTACTTC
v_gene: TRBV5-6; j_gene: TRBJ1-2; d_gene: NA; abundance: NA; CDR3aa: CASSFGRAGYGYTF; CDR3nt: TGTGCCAGCAGCTTTGGCAGGGCGGGATATGGCTACACCTTC
v_gene: TRBV30; j_gene: TRBJ1-6; d_gene: TRBD1; abundance: NA; CDR3aa: CAWGQGAGNSPLHF; CDR3nt: TGTGCCTGGGGACAGGGAGCGGGAAATTCACCCCTCCACTTT
v_gene: TRBV18; j_gene: TRBJ2-2; d_gene: TRBD1; abundance: NA; CDR3aa: CASSPTTGGNTGELFF; CDR3nt: TGTGCCAGCTCACCGACGACAGGGGGTAACACCGGGGAGCTGTTTTTT
v_gene: TRBV5-8; j_gene: TRBJ2-2; d_gene: TRBD2; abundance: NA; CDR3aa: CASSAGRGWTGELFF; CDR3nt: TGTGCCAGCAGCGCCGGGAGGGGGTGGACCGGGGAGCTGTTTTTT
v_gene: TRBV19; j_gene: TRBJ1-5; d_gene: NA; abundance: few; CDR3aa: CASSIGSENFYQPQHF; CDR3nt: TGTGCCAGTAGTATAGGGTCGGAGAACTTTTATCAGCCCCAGCATTTT
v_gene: TRBV6-2/TRBV6-3; j_gene: TRBJ1-1; d_gene: NA; abundance: NA; CDR3aa: CASSYSRALSEAFF; CDR3nt: TGTGCCAGCAGTTACTCGAGGGCTCTAAGCGAAGCTTTCTTT
v_gene: TRBV5-4; j_gene: TRBJ1-2; d_gene: NA; abundance: NA; CDR3aa: CASSWDKNGYTF; CDR3nt: TGTGCCAGCAGCTGGGACAAGAATGGCTACACCTTC
v_gene: TRBV6-5; j_gene: TRBJ1-2; d_gene: TRBD1; abundance: NA; CDR3aa: CASIPGQGMGGYTF; CDR3nt: TGTGCCAGCATCCCGGGACAGGGGATGGGGGGCTACACCTTC
v_gene: TRBV5-6; j_gene: TRBJ1-2; d_gene: NA; abundance: NA; CDR3aa: CASSYGYTF; CDR3nt: TGTGCCAGTTCATATGGCTACACCTTC
v_gene: TRBV3-1/TRBV3-2; j_gene: TRBJ2-1; d_gene: NA; abundance: NA; CDR3aa: CASSQDGGINEQFF; CDR3nt: TGTGCCAGCAGCCAAGATGGGGGGATCAATGAGCAGTTCTTC
v_gene: TRBV19; j_gene: TRBJ1-5; d_gene: NA; abundance: NA; CDR3aa: CASNRPGTVLGDQPQHF; CDR3nt: TGTGCCAGTAACCGACCCGGGACTGTCTTAGGGGATCAGCCCCAGCATTTT
v_gene: TRBV2; j_gene: TRBJ2-2; d_gene: TRBD2; abundance: NA; CDR3aa: CASRTGAGGSGELFF; CDR3nt: TGTGCCAGCAGGACTGGAGCGGGGGGATCCGGGGAGCTGTTTTTT
v_gene: TRBV6-2/TRBV6-3; j_gene: TRBJ2-7; d_gene: NA; abundance: NA; CDR3aa: CASSYGFDEQYF; CDR3nt: TGTGCCAGCAGTTACGGCTTTGACGAGCAGTACTTC
v_gene: TRBV4-1; j_gene: TRBJ1-6; d_gene: TRBD1; abundance: NA; CDR3aa: CASSQGDFRDSFYNSPLHF; CDR3nt: TGCGCCAGCAGCCAAGGGGATTTCCGGGACAGCTTCTATAATTCACCCCTCCACTTT
v_gene: TRBV28; j_gene: TRBJ1-4; d_gene: TRBD1; abundance: few; CDR3aa: CASRQGGNEKLFF; CDR3nt: TGTGCCAGTAGACAGGGAGGTAATGAAAAACTGTTTTTT
v_gene: TRBV6-1; j_gene: TRBJ1-2; d_gene: NA; abundance: NA; CDR3aa: CASSESDYGYTF; CDR3nt: TGTGCCAGCAGTGAAAGCGACTATGGCTACACCTTC
v_gene: TRBV28; j_gene: TRBJ1-2; d_gene: NA; abundance: NA; CDR3aa: CASSRNYGYTF; CDR3nt: TGTGCCAGCAGTCGTAACTATGGCTACACCTTC
v_gene: TRBV5-6; j_gene: TRBJ2-2; d_gene: NA; abundance: NA; CDR3aa: CASSLAVTANTGELFF; CDR3nt: TGTGCCAGCAGCTTGGCCGTAACAGCGAACACCGGGGAGCTGTTTTTT
v_gene: TRBV5-1; j_gene: TRBJ2-5; d_gene: TRBD1; abundance: NA; CDR3aa: CASSRDRGQETQYF; CDR3nt: TGCGCCAGCAGCAGGGACAGGGGTCAGGAGACCCAGTACTTC
v_gene: TRBV5-1; j_gene: TRBJ2-2; d_gene: NA; abundance: NA; CDR3aa: CASSEALNTGELFF; CDR3nt: TGCGCCAGCAGCGAGGCCCTGAACACCGGGGAGCTGTTTTTT
v_gene: TRBV10-3; j_gene: TRBJ1-4; d_gene: NA; abundance: NA; CDR3aa: CAISPAGGNEKLFF; CDR3nt: TGTGCCATCAGTCCGGCGGGAGGTAATGAAAAACTGTTTTTT
v_gene: TRBV6-5; j_gene: TRBJ1-2; d_gene: TRBD1; abundance: NA; CDR3aa: CASSYTGGFNYGYTF; CDR3nt: TGTGCCAGCAGTTATACAGGGGGCTTTAACTATGGCTACACCTTC
v_gene: TRBV2; j_gene: TRBJ1-1; d_gene: TRBD1; abundance: NA; CDR3aa: CASRSGGLGTEAFF; CDR3nt: TGTGCCAGCAGGTCAGGGGGCTTGGGCACTGAAGCTTTCTTT
v_gene: TRBV7-9; j_gene: TRBJ1-2; d_gene: TRBD1; abundance: NA; CDR3aa: CASRPGQELYGYTF; CDR3nt: TGTGCCAGCAGACCTGGACAGGAACTTTATGGCTACACCTTC
v_gene: TRBV6-6; j_gene: TRBJ1-2; d_gene: TRBD1; abundance: many; CDR3aa: CASSYQGAGYTF; CDR3nt: TGTGCCAGCAGTTACCAGGGGGCTGGCTACACCTTC
v_gene: TRBV5-4; j_gene: TRBJ1-6; d_gene: NA; abundance: NA; CDR3aa: CASSLGGERNSPLHF; CDR3nt: TGTGCCAGCAGCTTAGGGGGGGAGCGTAATTCACCCCTCCACTTT
v_gene: TRBV5-8; j_gene: TRBJ1-1; d_gene: TRBD1; abundance: NA; CDR3aa: CASSRTGKAFF; CDR3nt: TGTGCCAGCAGCCGGACAGGGAAAGCTTTCTTT
v_gene: TRBV15; j_gene: TRBJ1-6; d_gene: NA; abundance: NA; CDR3aa: CATQAGPYNSPLHF; CDR3nt: TGTGCCACCCAAGCGGGTCCCTATAATTCACCCCTCCACTTT
v_gene: TRBV29-1; j_gene: TRBJ1-1; d_gene: NA; abundance: NA; CDR3aa: CSITLHGFTEAFF; CDR3nt: TGCAGCATAACCCTCCACGGGTTCACTGAAGCTTTCTTT
v_gene: TRBV23-1; j_gene: TRBJ1-1; d_gene: NA; abundance: NA; CDR3aa: CASSQSDRLNTEAFF; CDR3nt: TGCGCCAGCAGTCAATCGGACAGATTGAACACTGAAGCTTTCTTT
v_gene: TRBV10-2; j_gene: TRBJ1-1; d_gene: NA; abundance: few; CDR3aa: CASSEWLLNTEAFF; CDR3nt: TGCGCCAGCAGTGAGTGGCTCTTGAACACTGAAGCTTTCTTT
v_gene: TRBV2; j_gene: TRBJ1-1; d_gene: TRBD1; abundance: once; CDR3aa: CASSNRGYAEAFF; CDR3nt: TGTGCCAGCAGCAACAGGGGGTACGCTGAAGCTTTCTTT
v_gene: TRBV2; j_gene: TRBJ1-2; d_gene: TRBD1; abundance: few; CDR3aa: CASRRGQVLNYGYTF; CDR3nt: TGTGCCAGCAGGAGGGGACAGGTGCTTAACTATGGCTACACCTTC
v_gene: TRBV4-2; j_gene: TRBJ2-6; d_gene: NA; abundance: once; CDR3aa: CASSQESTGANVLTF; CDR3nt: TGTGCCAGCAGCCAAGAGAGTACTGGGGCCAACGTCCTGACTTTC
v_gene: TRBV19; j_gene: TRBJ1-6; d_gene: NA; abundance: NA; CDR3aa: CASSFYRGLPSPDSNSPLHF; CDR3nt: TGTGCCAGTAGTTTCTACCGCGGATTGCCGTCCCCTGATTCTAATTCACCCCTCCACTTT
v_gene: TRBV15; j_gene: TRBJ1-5; d_gene: NA; abundance: once; CDR3aa: CATSISFQPQHF; CDR3nt: TGTGCCACCAGCATTAGTTTTCAGCCCCAGCATTTT
v_gene: TRBV19; j_gene: TRBJ1-1; d_gene: NA; abundance: NA; CDR3aa: CASSRRTGNTEAFF; CDR3nt: TGTGCCAGTAGCCGCCGGACGGGAAACACTGAAGCTTTCTTT
v_gene: TRBV2; j_gene: TRBJ1-2; d_gene: NA; abundance: NA; CDR3aa: CASTVTGTFGYTF; CDR3nt: TGTGCCAGCACTGTAACCGGGACTTTTGGCTACACCTTC
v_gene: TRBV27; j_gene: TRBJ1-2; d_gene: TRBD1; abundance: few; CDR3aa: CASSPGGQGHYGYTF; CDR3nt: TGTGCCAGCAGTCCGGGGGGACAGGGACACTATGGCTACACCTTC
v_gene: TRBV7-2; j_gene: TRBJ1-5; d_gene: TRBD1; abundance: NA; CDR3aa: CASSSTGTGSNQPQHF; CDR3nt: TGTGCCAGCAGTTCTACCGGGACAGGGAGCAATCAGCCCCAGCATTTT
v_gene: TRBV29-1; j_gene: TRBJ1-4; d_gene: NA; abundance: NA; CDR3aa: CSAERQRGEKLFF; CDR3nt: TGCAGCGCCGAACGGCAGAGAGGTGAAAAACTGTTTTTT
v_gene: TRBV5-4; j_gene: TRBJ2-2; d_gene: TRBD1; abundance: NA; CDR3aa: CASSPGQGMTGELFF; CDR3nt: TGTGCCAGCAGCCCCGGACAGGGAATGACCGGGGAGCTGTTTTTT
v_gene: TRBV16; j_gene: TRBJ2-1; d_gene: TRBD1; abundance: NA; CDR3aa: CASSPGQAFSSYNEQFF; CDR3nt: TGTGCCAGCAGCCCCGGACAGGCATTTAGCTCCTACAATGAGCAGTTCTTC
v_gene: TRBV6-2/TRBV6-3; j_gene: TRBJ2-1; d_gene: TRBD2; abundance: once; CDR3aa: CASSTLEAGTYNEQFF; CDR3nt: TGTGCCAGCAGTACCTTAGAAGCGGGAACCTACAATGAGCAGTTCTTC
v_gene: TRBV19; j_gene: TRBJ2-3; d_gene: NA; abundance: NA; CDR3aa: CASSMRRADTQYF; CDR3nt: TGTGCCAGTAGTATGCGTCGGGCAGATACGCAGTATTTT
v_gene: TRBV7-2; j_gene: TRBJ1-5; d_gene: NA; abundance: NA; CDR3aa: CASSAVAGQPQHF; CDR3nt: TGTGCCTCCAGTGCAGTGGCAGGTCAGCCCCAGCATTTT
v_gene: TRBV7-3; j_gene: TRBJ2-1; d_gene: NA; abundance: NA; CDR3aa: CASSLTNGRGYNEQFF; CDR3nt: TGTGCCAGCAGCTTAACGAATGGTAGAGGGTACAATGAGCAGTTCTTC
v_gene: TRBV3-1/TRBV3-2; j_gene: TRBJ2-3; d_gene: TRBD2; abundance: NA; CDR3aa: CASSRWTSGGTDTQYF; CDR3nt: TGTGCCAGCAGCCGTTGGACTAGCGGGGGCACAGATACGCAGTATTTT
v_gene: TRBV6-1; j_gene: TRBJ1-2; d_gene: TRBD1; abundance: NA; CDR3aa: CASSVRQGALVYGYTF; CDR3nt: TGTGCCAGCAGTGTCAGACAGGGGGCTTTAGTTTATGGCTACACCTTC
v_gene: TRBV21-1; j_gene: TRBJ2-3; d_gene: NA; abundance: once; CDR3aa: CASRRERQGPDTQYF; CDR3nt: TGTGCCAGCCGCAGAGAACGACAGGGGCCAGATACGCAGTATTTT
v_gene: TRBV24-1; j_gene: TRBJ2-3; d_gene: TRBD2; abundance: NA; CDR3aa: CATSRVSGGSTDTQYF; CDR3nt: TGTGCCACCAGTCGTGTGAGCGGGGGTAGTACAGATACGCAGTATTTT
v_gene: TRBV19; j_gene: TRBJ1-2; d_gene: NA; abundance: NA; CDR3aa: CASNEGPVGGYTF; CDR3nt: TGTGCCAGTAATGAGGGCCCGGTGGGCGGCTACACCTTC
v_gene: TRBV7-9; j_gene: TRBJ1-4; d_gene: TRBD1; abundance: NA; CDR3aa: CASSSPGQGNEKLFF; CDR3nt: TGTGCCAGCAGCTCCCCGGGACAGGGGAATGAAAAACTGTTTTTT
v_gene: TRBV5-5; j_gene: TRBJ2-1; d_gene: NA; abundance: NA; CDR3aa: CASSFEGGLAYNEQFF; CDR3nt: TGTGCCAGCAGCTTTGAGGGGGGGCTCGCCTACAATGAGCAGTTCTTC